This T cell receptor beta chain was identified during a study of beta chain features in type 1 diabetes. Every isolated RNA sample was fully reverse transcribed, so sequencing captured expressed TCRB transcripts. TCRdb's copy holds only in-frame clones and misses some; the assay was immunoSEQ multiplex PCR. This table holds about 270,000 clones, 11% to 15% found once. This CDR3 is 12 amino acids long. CDR1 and CDR2 from the germline V gene are SEHNR and FQNEAQ (reference sequence). After removal of 5 bases from V and 6 bases from J, the junction contained 3 bases not matched to a gene. The sample taken for sequencing was naive CD4+ T cells from blood. This chain joins TRBV7-9 and TRBJ1-1, with 7 bases aligning to TRBD1. The clonotype comes from a woman between 40 and 50 years old in good health. CDR3 nucleotides: TGTGCCAGCAGCCACGGACAGGCTGAAGCTTTCTTT. Protein product: CASSHGQAEAFF.